This T cell receptor (beta chain) was retrieved from a study of blood T cell repertoires in COVID-19. Looking at the study overall: Sites in the United States, Italy and Spain provided acute and convalescent COVID-19 samples. PBMCs, B-cell-depleted T cells, or T cells were the source of the cDNA or gDNA that made up the material.

Original handling: Amplifying reference gene primers gave estimates of nucleated cell counts. Here immunoSEQ multiplex PCR was the method, and the copy in TCRdb shows in-frame clones only, minus some. The V and J calls and clone size were taken over from that table, and D and trimming were inferred from the DNA. This table has some 400,000 clones, around 87% appearing once. The CDR3 runs 14 residues. V was pared by 2 bases and J by 6 bases, with 14 bases between. Germline values: CDR1 SGHNT, CDR2 YYREEE (reference sequence). Seattle's enrolled individuals joined amid active infection and were then monitored longitudinally.

Sequencing was carried out using peripheral blood. This TCR was sampled from a woman aged 55-70 years with COVID-19, enrolled during active disease. The chain employs TRBV5-4 and TRBJ1-2; TRBD1 is a possible D gene (6 bases). CDR3 protein: CASSLNQGPDGYTF. In DNA form, the CDR3 reads TGTGCCAGCAGCTTAAATCAGGGGCCCGATGGCTACACCTTC. Looking up the rest from reference TRBV5-4 and TRBJ1-2 gives the full variable domain: ETGVTQSPTHLIKTRGQQVTLRCSSQSGHNTVSWYQQALGQGPQFIFQYYREEENGRGNFPPRFSGLQFPNYSSELNVNALELDDSALYLCASSLNQGPDGYTFGSGTRLTVV.